The rows below give T cell receptor beta chains drawn from one sample of a study of shared clonotypes between healthy human individuals. Assay: immunoSEQ multiplex PCR; the TCRdb copy retains only in-frame clones and omits some. Among around 1,000,000 clones listed, around 77% were seen once. The sequencing sample was made of memory CD4+ T cells from PBMCs. These receptors came from a man younger than 35 in good health. Some clones in this sample may be carry-over from other donors' samples. Both conserved end residues are trimmed from each CDR3. The order of the fields is D gene, V gene, CDR3 protein. The D gene is left open where the match is weak.

d_gene: TRBD2; v_gene: TRBV2; CDR3aa: ASSLAGGGYNEQF
d_gene: NA; v_gene: TRBV9; CDR3aa: ASSPTTDYGYT
d_gene: TRBD2; v_gene: TRBV5-4; CDR3aa: ASSLWREGYNNEQF
d_gene: NA; v_gene: TRBV28; CDR3aa: ASSFPRGSNYGYT
d_gene: TRBD1; v_gene: TRBV19; CDR3aa: ASSMRDRLNNEQF
d_gene: NA; v_gene: TRBV29-1; CDR3aa: SAQGKGGHLNTEAF
d_gene: NA; v_gene: TRBV28; CDR3aa: ASSLLTDQPQH
d_gene: NA; v_gene: TRBV5-6; CDR3aa: ASSSYITGSSYNEQF
d_gene: NA; v_gene: TRBV29-1; CDR3aa: SVLEGNSNQPQH
d_gene: TRBD1; v_gene: TRBV28; CDR3aa: ATSQDRSSYEQY
d_gene: NA; v_gene: TRBV5-6; CDR3aa: ASSELSRTEAF
d_gene: TRBD2; v_gene: TRBV6-1; CDR3aa: ASSDPGLGTDTQY
d_gene: NA; v_gene: TRBV5-1; CDR3aa: ASSSGPQETQY
d_gene: NA; v_gene: TRBV30; CDR3aa: AWKWIRNTEAF
d_gene: TRBD2; v_gene: TRBV28; CDR3aa: ASRGLASTGELF